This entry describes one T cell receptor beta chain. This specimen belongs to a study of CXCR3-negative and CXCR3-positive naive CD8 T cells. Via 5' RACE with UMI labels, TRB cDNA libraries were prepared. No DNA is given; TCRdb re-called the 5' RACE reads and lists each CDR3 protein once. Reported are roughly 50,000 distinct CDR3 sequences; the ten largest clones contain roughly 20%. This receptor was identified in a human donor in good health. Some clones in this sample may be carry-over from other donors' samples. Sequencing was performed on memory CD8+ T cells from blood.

CDR3: CASSLSGGWEQYF. The J gene is TRBJ2-7, the V gene TRBV27; the TCRdb D gene call, TRBD2, has no DNA to confirm it. The CDR3 is made up of 13 amino acids. In germline, CDR1 is MNHEY, CDR2 SMNVEV (reference sequence).